This T cell receptor (beta chain) was sequenced for a study of T-cell reconstitution after alpha-beta-depleted transplantation in children. Trimming took 7 bases from V and 2 from J, leaving 18 bases between them. The CDR3 runs 15 residues. This clonotype was observed at least ten times. Unique molecular identifiers were built into the TCRbeta library. One entry per CDR3 protein results from TCRdb running MiXCR on the PCR reads. This table holds 780,000 or so distinct CDR3 sequences, approximately 15% found once. This clonotype was obtained from a male patient between 5 and 17 years old who had a stem cell transplant for acute lymphoblastic leukemia, so the T cells may come from the graft donor. This sequence joins TRBV12-3 or TRBV12-4 and TRBJ2-7; maybe TRBD1 (6 bases). Sequences were derived from PBMCs, mostly from graft donor cells, sampled 360 days after TCRalphabeta/CD19-depleted stem cell transplant. DNA for the CDR3: TGTGCCAGCACCCCCCGAGGGGGTAACCCCTACGAGCAGTACTTC. Amino acids: CASTPRGGNPYEQYF.